What follows describes a single T cell receptor (beta chain). These data belong to a study of blood T cell repertoires in COVID-19. This CDR3 is 14 amino acids long. Germline CDR1 is KGHSH and CDR2 is LQKENI. The junction had 4 bases not matched to a gene; V was cut back by 2 bases and J by 4 bases. As originally analysed: Amplification from reference gene primers served as the basis for estimated nucleated cell counts. The method was immunoSEQ multiplex PCR; TCRdb's version includes in-frame clones alone and lacks a portion of them. V and J calls and clone size are as listed in that table; D and trimming were resolved from the DNA. The sample lists 200,000 to 300,000 clones, 70% to 90% occurring once.

The sequence came from a woman aged 60 to 75 with COVID-19, enrolled during active disease. Sequenced sample: peripheral blood. The rearrangement links TRBV18 to TRBJ1-1; TRBD1 matches at 7 bases. The CDR3 DNA sequence: TGTGCCAGCTCACCAGAGACAGGGCTCACTGAAGCTTTCTTT. This gives the protein CASSPETGLTEAFF.